A selection of T cell receptor beta chains follows, all from one sample in a study of long-term antiretroviral therapy in people with HIV. TCRdb keeps only in-frame clones here, not all; method: immunoSEQ multiplex PCR. The sample lists 10,000 to 15,000 clones; approximately 77% were seen once. Sample: unsorted PBMCs, taken 0.5 years before starting antiretroviral therapy. The receptors were gathered from a woman in her thirties or forties with HIV. CDR3s include the opening cysteine and the closing phenylalanine or tryptophan. D genes are given only for firm matches. Rows may omit the clone size; those that give it use once, few, many or a size class.

D gene | J gene | V gene | clone size | CDR3 protein | CDR3 DNA
- | TRBJ2-5 | TRBV5-1 | - | CASSFRRQETQYF | TGCGCCAGCAGCTTTCGGAGGCAAGAGACCCAGTACTTC
- | TRBJ1-1 | TRBV11-3 | - | CASSLVGTEAFF | TGTGCCAGCAGCTTAGTAGGAACTGAAGCTTTCTTT
TRBD2 | TRBJ2-3 | TRBV11-3 | - | CASSLGVSGGLRTDTQYF | TGTGCCAGCAGCTTAGGAGTTAGCGGGGGGCTCCGCACAGATACGCAGTATTTT
TRBD1 | TRBJ2-5 | TRBV7-2 | - | CASSMGQGETQYF | TGTGCCAGCAGCATGGGACAGGGGGAGACCCAGTACTTC
- | TRBJ2-7 | TRBV9 | - | CASSVAEWGNYEQYF | TGTGCCAGCAGCGTAGCCGAGTGGGGAAACTACGAGCAGTACTTC
TRBD1 | TRBJ2-7 | TRBV7-6 | - | CASSLGGTDEQYF | TGTGCCAGCAGCTTAGGGGGGACAGACGAGCAGTACTTC
TRBD1 | TRBJ1-1 | TRBV11-3 | - | CASSDTQGVYTEAFF | TGTGCCAGCAGCGACACCCAGGGGGTTTACACTGAAGCTTTCTTT
- | TRBJ1-5 | TRBV28 | - | CASSSGVRGNQPQHF | TGTGCCAGCAGTAGTGGGGTGAGAGGCAATCAGCCCCAGCATTTT
- | TRBJ1-1 | TRBV10-3 | few | CAIGGNTLNTEAFF | TGTGCCATTGGAGGGAATACCCTCAACACTGAAGCTTTCTTT
TRBD2 | TRBJ2-3 | TRBV27 | - | CASSPLTFPRTSGRSTDTQYF | TGTGCCAGCAGTCCACTAACATTTCCCCGGACTAGCGGGAGAAGTACAGATACGCAGTATTTT
- | TRBJ2-4 | TRBV5-6 | - | CASSLSPGPIQYF | TGTGCCAGCAGCCTGAGTCCGGGGCCCATTCAGTACTTC
TRBD2 | TRBJ2-7 | TRBV27 | - | CASSLLSGNSYEQYF | TGTGCCAGCAGTCTGCTTAGCGGGAACTCCTACGAGCAGTACTTC
TRBD2 | TRBJ2-1 | TRBV5-4 | once | CASSEGTSGRAYNEQFF | TGTGCCAGCAGCGAAGGGACTAGCGGGAGGGCTTACAATGAGCAGTTCTTC
- | TRBJ2-7 | TRBV7-2 | - | CASSFLAREQYF | TGTGCCAGCAGCTTCTTGGCACGCGAGCAGTACTTC
- | TRBJ1-1 | TRBV5-4 | - | CASSLGLDTEAFF | TGTGCCAGCAGCTTGGGGCTGGACACTGAAGCTTTCTTT
- | TRBJ2-2 | TRBV18 | few | CASSPRGGDTGELFF | TGTGCCAGCTCACCGCGGGGCGGAGACACCGGGGAGCTGTTTTTT
TRBD2 | TRBJ2-7 | TRBV6-1 | - | CASRDVAGNYEQYF | TGTGCCAGCAGGGATGTAGCGGGGAACTACGAGCAGTACTTC
- | TRBJ1-2 | TRBV9 | - | CASSPNPAGGYGYTF | TGTGCCAGCAGCCCTAATCCAGCGGGAGGCTATGGCTACACCTTC
- | TRBJ2-2 | TRBV2 | - | CASSPGTQRTGELFF | TGTGCCAGCAGCCCCGGGACTCAAAGGACCGGGGAGCTGTTTTTT
- | TRBJ1-2 | TRBV29-1 | - | CSVEDERASLYGYTF | TGCAGCGTTGAAGATGAGCGAGCTTCCCTCTATGGCTACACCTTC
- | TRBJ2-5 | TRBV6-6 | - | CASRINRNQETQYF | TGTGCCAGCAGGATTAACAGGAATCAAGAGACCCAGTACTTC
- | TRBJ1-1 | TRBV5-4 | - | CASYVAGGTEAFF | TGTGCCAGTTACGTTGCCGGCGGCACTGAAGCTTTCTTT
- | TRBJ1-1 | TRBV6-6 | - | CASSYPGRDTEAFF | TGTGCCAGCAGTTACCCCGGACGGGACACTGAAGCTTTCTTT
- | TRBJ2-1 | TRBV4-3 | - | CASSQVGQWGEQFF | TGCGCCAGCAGCCAAGTTGGGCAGTGGGGTGAGCAGTTCTTC
- | TRBJ1-5 | TRBV19 | once | CATTGQINQPQHF | TGTGCCACCACGGGACAAATTAATCAGCCCCAGCATTTT
- | TRBJ1-2 | TRBV29-1 | - | CSVAGNLNYGYTF | TGCAGCGTTGCGGGCAACCTTAACTATGGCTACACCTTC
- | TRBJ1-2 | TRBV29-1 | - | CSVEDLGPGLGYTF | TGCAGCGTTGAAGATCTGGGCCCGGGTCTTGGCTACACCTTC
TRBD1 | TRBJ2-5 | TRBV7-8 | - | CASSKGTGETQYF | TGTGCCAGCAGCAAGGGGACAGGCGAGACCCAGTACTTC
- | TRBJ1-5 | TRBV27 | few | CASRPYREDQPQHF | TGTGCCAGCAGACCCTACAGGGAGGATCAGCCCCAGCATTTT
TRBD1 | TRBJ1-1 | TRBV25-1 | - | CASSKTGGVTEAFF | TGTGCCAGCAGTAAGACAGGGGGGGTCACTGAAGCTTTCTTT
- | TRBJ1-5 | TRBV30 | - | CAWSVRGGNQPQHF | TGTGCCTGGAGTGTGAGGGGGGGCAATCAGCCCCAGCATTTT
- | TRBJ2-5 | TRBV5-6 | - | CASRVDGEGAETQYF | TGTGCCAGCAGGGTGGACGGAGAAGGGGCAGAGACCCAGTACTTC
- | TRBJ2-2 | TRBV6-6 | - | CASRKSGNTGELFF | TGTGCCAGCAGGAAAAGCGGGAACACCGGGGAGCTGTTTTTT
TRBD1 | TRBJ1-2 | TRBV6-6 | - | CASSYPGGGDTF | TGTGCCAGCAGTTACCCAGGGGGCGGCGACACCTTC
- | TRBJ1-3 | TRBV5-8 | once | CASSLGDISGNTIYF | TGTGCCAGCAGCTTGGGGGACATCTCTGGAAACACCATATATTTT
TRBD1 | TRBJ2-1 | TRBV7-8 | - | CASSLPRRYRGANEQFF | TGTGCCAGCAGCTTGCCCCGGAGGTACAGGGGGGCCAATGAGCAGTTCTTC
TRBD1 | TRBJ1-1 | TRBV5-4 | - | CASSSARDRGMNTEAFF | TGTGCCAGCAGCTCGGCGAGGGACAGGGGTATGAACACTGAAGCTTTCTTT
TRBD2 | TRBJ2-7 | TRBV19 | - | CASSTLPGLVGSEQYF | TGTGCCAGTAGTACCCTCCCGGGACTAGTGGGGAGCGAGCAGTACTTC
TRBD1 | TRBJ2-1 | TRBV5-8 | - | CASNPGTANYNEQFF | TGTGCCAGCAACCCCGGGACAGCTAACTACAATGAGCAGTTCTTC
- | TRBJ2-1 | TRBV30 | - | CAWTPGAYNEQFF | TGTGCCTGGACCCCGGGGGCCTACAATGAGCAGTTCTTC
- | TRBJ1-2 | TRBV9 | - | CASSATTGLPSGYTF | TGTGCCAGCAGCGCTACAACAGGCCTGCCCAGTGGCTACACCTTC
TRBD2 | TRBJ2-7 | TRBV9 | - | CASSAGTSAYEQYF | TGTGCCAGCAGCGCTGGGACTAGCGCCTACGAGCAGTACTTC
- | TRBJ2-7 | TRBV4-3 | - | CASSPKEGVGEQYF | TGCGCCAGCAGCCCGAAGGAGGGGGTGGGCGAGCAGTACTTC
TRBD2 | TRBJ2-3 | TRBV11-2 | - | CASSLDRGGAADTQYF | TGTGCCAGCAGCTTAGATCGGGGGGGGGCAGCAGATACGCAGTATTTT
- | TRBJ2-1 | TRBV11-3 | - | CASSSRDGNYNEQFF | TGTGCCAGCAGCTCGCGCGACGGGAACTACAATGAGCAGTTCTTC
- | TRBJ2-2 | TRBV11-2 | - | CASSAMTVMTGELFF | TGTGCCAGCAGCGCGATGACAGTTATGACCGGGGAGCTGTTTTTT
- | TRBJ1-5 | TRBV27 | - | CASSPGAGALGQPQHF | TGTGCCAGCAGCCCGGGGGCAGGGGCTCTCGGGCAGCCCCAGCATTTT
- | TRBJ2-2 | TRBV15 | - | CATSIGHDTGELFF | TGTGCCACCAGCATTGGACACGACACCGGGGAGCTGTTTTTT
- | TRBJ1-2 | TRBV5-6 | - | CASSSQVFYGYTF | TGTGCCAGCAGCTCACAGGTGTTCTATGGCTACACCTTC
TRBD1 | TRBJ1-6 | TRBV4-1 | - | CASSQEGTANSPLHF | TGCGCCAGCAGCCAAGAAGGGACAGCGAATTCACCCCTCCACTTT
- | TRBJ2-5 | TRBV5-4 | once | CASSLWVGQSKETQYF | TGTGCCAGCAGCTTGTGGGTTGGGCAGAGCAAAGAGACCCAGTACTTC
TRBD2 | TRBJ2-5 | TRBV7-9 | - | CASSTGTSGNSGQETQYF | TGTGCCAGCAGCACTGGGACTAGCGGGAACTCTGGGCAAGAGACCCAGTACTTC
- | TRBJ2-1 | TRBV5-4 | - | CASSVTSNNEQFF | TGTGCCAGCAGCGTTACTAGCAACAATGAGCAGTTCTTC